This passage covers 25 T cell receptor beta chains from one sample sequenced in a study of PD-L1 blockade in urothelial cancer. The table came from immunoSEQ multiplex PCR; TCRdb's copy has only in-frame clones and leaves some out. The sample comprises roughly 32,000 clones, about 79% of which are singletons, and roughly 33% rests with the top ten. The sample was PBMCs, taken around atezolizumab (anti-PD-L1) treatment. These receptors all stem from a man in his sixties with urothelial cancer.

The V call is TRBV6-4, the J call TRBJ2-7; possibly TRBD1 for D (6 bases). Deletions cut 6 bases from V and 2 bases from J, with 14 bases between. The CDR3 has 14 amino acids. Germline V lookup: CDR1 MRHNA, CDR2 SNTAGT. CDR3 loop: CASSLLGQTYEQYF. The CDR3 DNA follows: TGTGCCAGCAGCCTCCTAGGACAGACCTACGAGCAGTACTTC.

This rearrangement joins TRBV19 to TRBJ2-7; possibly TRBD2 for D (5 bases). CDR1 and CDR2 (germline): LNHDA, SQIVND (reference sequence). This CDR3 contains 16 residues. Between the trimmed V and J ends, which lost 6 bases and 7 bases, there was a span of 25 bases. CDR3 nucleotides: TGTGCCAGTAGCAACTCCCTGGACCGCCGGGGTGAGGAGCAGTACTTC. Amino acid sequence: CASSNSLDRRGEEQYF.

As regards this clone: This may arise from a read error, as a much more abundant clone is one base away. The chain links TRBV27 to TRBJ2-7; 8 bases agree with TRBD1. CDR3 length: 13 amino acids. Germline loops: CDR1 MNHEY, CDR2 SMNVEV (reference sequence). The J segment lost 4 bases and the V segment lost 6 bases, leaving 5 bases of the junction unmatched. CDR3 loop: CASSPGGAYEQYF. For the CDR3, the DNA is TGTGCCAGCAGCCCAGGGGGCGCTTACGAGCAGTACTTC.

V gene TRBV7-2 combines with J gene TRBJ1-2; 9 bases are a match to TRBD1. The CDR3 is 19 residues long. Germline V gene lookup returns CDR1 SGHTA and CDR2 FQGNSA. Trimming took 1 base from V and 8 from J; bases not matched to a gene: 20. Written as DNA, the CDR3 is TGTGCCAGCAGCTTAGTAGGATCGGTCGGACAGGGGCGCCCAGGAGGCTACACCTTC. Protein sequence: CASSLVGSVGQGRPGGYTF. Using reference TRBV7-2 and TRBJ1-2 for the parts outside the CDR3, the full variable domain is GAGVSQSPSNKVTEKGKDVELRCDPISGHTALYWYRQSLGQGLEFLIYFQGNSAPDKSGLPSDRFSAERTGGSVSTLTIQRTQQEDSAVYLCASSLVGSVGQGRPGGYTFGSGTRLTVV.

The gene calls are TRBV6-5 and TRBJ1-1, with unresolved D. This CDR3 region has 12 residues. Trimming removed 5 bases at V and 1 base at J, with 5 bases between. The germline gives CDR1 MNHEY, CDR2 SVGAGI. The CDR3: CASSRGNTEAFF. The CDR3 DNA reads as TGTGCCAGCAGTCGGGGGAACACTGAAGCTTTCTTT.

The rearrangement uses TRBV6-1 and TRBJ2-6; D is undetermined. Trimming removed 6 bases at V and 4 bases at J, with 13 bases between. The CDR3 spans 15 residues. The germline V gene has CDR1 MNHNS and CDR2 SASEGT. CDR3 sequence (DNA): TGTGCCAGCAGAACATCAGGCTTGGGGGCCAACGTCCTGACTTTC. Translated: CASRTSGLGANVLTF.

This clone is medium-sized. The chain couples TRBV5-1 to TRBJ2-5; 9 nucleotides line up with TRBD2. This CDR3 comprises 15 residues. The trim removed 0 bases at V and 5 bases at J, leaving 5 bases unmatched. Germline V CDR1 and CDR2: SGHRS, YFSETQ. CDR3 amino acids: CASSLGGTSRETQYF. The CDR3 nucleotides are TGCGCCAGCAGCTTGGGCGGGACTAGCAGGGAGACCCAGTACTTC.

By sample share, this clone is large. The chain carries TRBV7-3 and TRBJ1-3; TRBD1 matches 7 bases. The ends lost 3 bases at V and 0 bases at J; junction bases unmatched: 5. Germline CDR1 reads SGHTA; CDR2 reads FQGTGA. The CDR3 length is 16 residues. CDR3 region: CASSLTPGGSGNTIYF. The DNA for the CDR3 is TGTGCCAGCAGCTTGACCCCAGGGGGCTCTGGAAACACCATATATTTT.

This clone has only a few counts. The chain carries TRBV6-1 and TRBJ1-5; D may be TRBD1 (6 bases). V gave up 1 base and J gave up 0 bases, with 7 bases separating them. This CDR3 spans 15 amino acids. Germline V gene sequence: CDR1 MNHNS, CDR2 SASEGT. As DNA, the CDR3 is TGTGCCAGCAGTGAAGAAGGGGGTAGCAATCAGCCCCAGCATTTT. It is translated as CASSEEGGSNQPQHF.

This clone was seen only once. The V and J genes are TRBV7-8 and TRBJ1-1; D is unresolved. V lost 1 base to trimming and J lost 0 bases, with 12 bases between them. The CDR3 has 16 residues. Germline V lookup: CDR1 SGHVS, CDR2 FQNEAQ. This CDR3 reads CASSLGAGRVNTEAFF. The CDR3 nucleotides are TGTGCCAGCAGCTTAGGTGCTGGGAGAGTGAACACTGAAGCTTTCTTT.

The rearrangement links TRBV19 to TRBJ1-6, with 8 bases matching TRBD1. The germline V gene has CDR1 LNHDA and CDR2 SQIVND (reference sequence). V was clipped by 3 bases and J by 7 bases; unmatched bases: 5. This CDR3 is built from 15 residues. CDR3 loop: CASSISRGLNSPLHF. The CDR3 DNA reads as TGTGCCAGTAGTATCTCCAGGGGGCTCAATTCACCCCTCCACTTT.

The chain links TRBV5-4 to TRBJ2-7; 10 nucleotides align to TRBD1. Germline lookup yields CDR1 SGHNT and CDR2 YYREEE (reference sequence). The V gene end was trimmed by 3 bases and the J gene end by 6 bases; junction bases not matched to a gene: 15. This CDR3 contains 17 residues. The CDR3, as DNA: TGTGCCAGCAGCTCGCGAGCGTCCGGGACAGGGGTCGGCGAGCAGTACTTC. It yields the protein CASSSRASGTGVGEQYF.

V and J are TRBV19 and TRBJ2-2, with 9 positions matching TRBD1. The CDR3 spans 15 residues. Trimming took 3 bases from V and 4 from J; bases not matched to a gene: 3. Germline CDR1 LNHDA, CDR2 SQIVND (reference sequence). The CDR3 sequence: CASSIGTGPTGELFF. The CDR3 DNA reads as TGTGCCAGTAGTATTGGGACAGGGCCCACCGGGGAGCTGTTTTTT.

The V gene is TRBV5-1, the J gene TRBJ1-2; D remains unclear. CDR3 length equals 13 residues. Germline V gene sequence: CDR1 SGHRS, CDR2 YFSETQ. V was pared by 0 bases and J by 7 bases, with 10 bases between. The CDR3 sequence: CASSLALGSGYTF. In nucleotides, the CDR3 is TGCGCCAGCAGCTTGGCCCTTGGCTCTGGCTACACCTTC.

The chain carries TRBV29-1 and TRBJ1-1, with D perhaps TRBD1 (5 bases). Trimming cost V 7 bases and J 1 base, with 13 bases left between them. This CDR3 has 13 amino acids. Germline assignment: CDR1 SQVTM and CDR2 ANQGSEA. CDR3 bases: TGCAGCGGGGTTAGGGGAGGGAACACTGAAGCTTTCTTT. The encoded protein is CSGVRGGNTEAFF. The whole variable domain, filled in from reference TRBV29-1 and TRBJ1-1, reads SAVISQKPSRDICQRGTSLTIQCQVDSQVTMMFWYRQQPGQSLTLIATANQGSEATYESGFVIDKFPISRPNLTFSTLTVSNMSPEDSSIYLCSGVRGGNTEAFFGQGTRLTVV.

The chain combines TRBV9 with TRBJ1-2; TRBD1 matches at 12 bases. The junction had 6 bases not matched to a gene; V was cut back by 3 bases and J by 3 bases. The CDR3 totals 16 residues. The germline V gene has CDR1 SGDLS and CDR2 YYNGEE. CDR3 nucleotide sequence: TGTGCCAGCAGCGGGGACAGGGGGCAATTGTACTATGGCTACACCTTC. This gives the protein CASSGDRGQLYYGYTF. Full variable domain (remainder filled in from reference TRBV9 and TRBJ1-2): DSGVTQTPKHLITATGQRVTLRCSPRSGDLSVYWYQQSLDQGLQFLIQYYNGEERAKGNILERFSAQQFPDLHSELNLSSLELGDSALYFCASSGDRGQLYYGYTFGSGTRLTVV.

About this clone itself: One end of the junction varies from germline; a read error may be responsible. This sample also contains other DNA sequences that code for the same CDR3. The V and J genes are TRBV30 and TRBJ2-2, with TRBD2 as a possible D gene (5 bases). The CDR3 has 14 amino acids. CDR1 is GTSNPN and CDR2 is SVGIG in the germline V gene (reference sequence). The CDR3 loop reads CAWSLALGTGELFF. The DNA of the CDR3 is TGTGCCTGGAGTTTGGCTCTCGGCACCGGGGAGCTTTTTTTT.

This CDR3 is CAWQNREWTELFF. The DNA of the CDR3 is TGTGCCTGGCAAAACAGGGAGTGGACGGAACTGTTTTTT. The chain recombines TRBV30 with TRBJ1-4; a weak D match, TRBD1 (6 bases). V was clipped by 5 bases and J by 12 bases, with 19 bases between them. This CDR3 region has 13 residues. Per the germline V gene, CDR1 is GTSNPN and CDR2 is SVGIG (reference sequence).

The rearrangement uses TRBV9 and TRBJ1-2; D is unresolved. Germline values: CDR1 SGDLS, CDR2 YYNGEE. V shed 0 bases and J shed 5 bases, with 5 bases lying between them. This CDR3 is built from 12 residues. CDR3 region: CASSVGGYGYTF. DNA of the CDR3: TGTGCCAGCAGCGTAGGAGGGTATGGCTACACCTTC. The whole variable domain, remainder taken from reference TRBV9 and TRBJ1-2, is DSGVTQTPKHLITATGQRVTLRCSPRSGDLSVYWYQQSLDQGLQFLIQYYNGEERAKGNILERFSAQQFPDLHSELNLSSLELGDSALYFCASSVGGYGYTFGSGTRLTVV.

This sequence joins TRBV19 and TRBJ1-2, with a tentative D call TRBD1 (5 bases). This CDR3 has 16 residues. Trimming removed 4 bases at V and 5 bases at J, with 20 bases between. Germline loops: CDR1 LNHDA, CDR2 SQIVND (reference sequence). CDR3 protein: CASSTRPAGRDYGYTF. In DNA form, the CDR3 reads TGTGCCAGTAGTACCCGACCCGCAGGGAGGGATTATGGCTACACCTTC.

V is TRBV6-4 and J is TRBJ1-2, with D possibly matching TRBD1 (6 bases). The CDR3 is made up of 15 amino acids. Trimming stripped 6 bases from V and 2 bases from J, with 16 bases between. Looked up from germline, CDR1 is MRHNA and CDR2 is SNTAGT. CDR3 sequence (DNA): TGTGCCAGCAGGGCACAGGGAAAAGGGAACTATGGCTACACCTTC. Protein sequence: CASRAQGKGNYGYTF.

Here the CDR3 DNA reads TGTGCCAGCAGTGAAGAAGAGGGTGAAGCTTTCTTT. Amino acids: CASSEEEGEAFF. The chain carries TRBV2 and TRBJ1-1, with D unresolved. CDR3 length: 12 amino acids. V lost 1 base, J lost 7 bases, and 7 bases lay in between. Germline CDR1 is SNHLY and CDR2 is FYNNEI.

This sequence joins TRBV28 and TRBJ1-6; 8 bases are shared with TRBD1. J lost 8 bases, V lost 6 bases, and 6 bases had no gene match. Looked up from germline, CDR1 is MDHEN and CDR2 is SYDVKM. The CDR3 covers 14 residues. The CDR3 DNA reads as TGTGCCAGCAGATCCCAGGGGGCTTATTCACCCCTCCACTTT. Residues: CASRSQGAYSPLHF.

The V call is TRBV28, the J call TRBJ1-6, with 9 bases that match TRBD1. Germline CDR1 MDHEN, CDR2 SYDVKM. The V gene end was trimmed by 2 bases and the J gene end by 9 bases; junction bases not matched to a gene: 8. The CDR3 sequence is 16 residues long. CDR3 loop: CASSLETGGGTSPLHF. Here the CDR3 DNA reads TGTGCCAGCAGTTTAGAGACAGGGGGTGGGACTTCACCCCTCCACTTT.

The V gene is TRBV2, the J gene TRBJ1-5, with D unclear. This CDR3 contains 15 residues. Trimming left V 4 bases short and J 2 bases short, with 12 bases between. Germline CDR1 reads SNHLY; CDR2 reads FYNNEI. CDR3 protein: CASSAAAAGNQPQHF. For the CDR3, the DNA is TGTGCCAGCAGTGCTGCGGCGGCCGGCAATCAGCCCCAGCATTTT.